This is a list of T cell receptor beta chains from one sample in a study of cytotoxic CD8 clonotypes in ibrutinib-treated CLL. Sequencing used immunoSEQ multiplex PCR; TCRdb keeps in-frame clones, though not all of them. The sample yields about 150,000 clones, approximately 80% seen once. The sequencing here drew on PBMCs, taken after 12 months of ibrutinib treatment. The receptors derive from a human donor with chronic lymphocytic leukemia. Both conserved end residues are part of each CDR3. The D gene is left open where the match is weak. The size of a clone is reported for some rows only, either as once, few or many, or as a class for expanded clones.

. TRBJ2-1 TRBV5-1 . 12 CASSFNYNEQFF TGCGCCAGCAGCTTTAACTACAATGAGCAGTTCTTC
. TRBJ1-5 TRBV19 . 13 CASTRGSNQPQHF TGTGCCAGTACTCGTGGAAGCAATCAGCCCCAGCATTTT
TRBD1 TRBJ2-7 TRBV19 . 15 CASSIGTGQGYEQYF TGTGCCAGTAGTATAGGAACGGGACAGGGCTACGAGCAGTACTTC
. TRBJ1-1 TRBV6-1 . 14 CASSEAAAVAEAFF TGTGCCAGCAGTGAAGCGGCGGCAGTCGCTGAAGCTTTCTTT
. TRBJ2-2 TRBV12-5 . 17 CASGLKVAFGSTGELFF TGTGCTAGTGGTTTGAAGGTGGCTTTTGGAAGCACCGGGGAGCTGTTTTTT
TRBD1 TRBJ2-1 TRBV11-2 few 17 CASSLVLGTGREGEQFF TGTGCCAGCAGCTTAGTCTTGGGGACAGGGAGAGAGGGTGAGCAGTTCTTC
TRBD2 TRBJ2-1 TRBV27 . 16 CASSFRTAGVGNEQFF TGTGCCAGCAGTTTTCGAACAGCGGGAGTAGGCAATGAGCAGTTCTTC
TRBD2 TRBJ2-1 TRBV5-4 few 13 CASSPGLDNEQFF TGTGCCAGCAGCCCGGGACTAGACAATGAGCAGTTCTTC
TRBD2 TRBJ2-2 TRBV27 . 16 CASSFLAGGPGGELFF TGTGCCAGCAGTTTTTTAGCGGGAGGGCCCGGCGGGGAGCTGTTTTTT
TRBD2 TRBJ2-1 TRBV10-3 . 14 CAISEGGLAYEQFF TGTGCCATCAGTGAGGGGGGACTAGCCTATGAGCAGTTCTTC
. TRBJ1-5 TRBV19 . 16 CASSPQGDFSNQPQHF TGTGCCAGTAGCCCACAAGGTGATTTTAGCAATCAGCCCCAGCATTTT
TRBD2 TRBJ2-1 TRBV5-4 . 16 CASSSWTSGRDNEQFF TGTGCCAGCAGCTCCTGGACTAGCGGGAGGGACAATGAGCAGTTCTTC
. TRBJ2-7 TRBV6-5 . 14 CASRAPGLAYEQYF TGTGCCAGCAGGGCACCGGGACTTGCATACGAGCAGTACTTC
. TRBJ2-7 TRBV18 few 12 CASSPLEGEQYF TGTGCCAGCTCACCGCTAGAGGGCGAGCAGTACTTC
TRBD2 TRBJ2-7 TRBV7-3 . 15 CASSPGLAEVGEQYF TGTGCCAGCAGCCCTGGACTAGCTGAGGTCGGCGAGCAGTACTTC
TRBD1 TRBJ1-4 TRBV5-6 . 18 CASSLRPRGRGHNEKLFF TGTGCCAGCAGCTTGAGGCCCCGGGGGAGGGGGCATAATGAAAAACTGTTTTTT
. TRBJ2-2 TRBV30 once 16 CAWSLTDTPNTGELFF TGTGCCTGGAGTTTAACAGACACCCCGAACACCGGGGAGCTGTTTTTT
TRBD2 TRBJ2-5 TRBV15 . 14 CATSRGRGTETQYF TGTGCCACCAGCAGGGGGAGGGGTACAGAGACCCAGTACTTC
. TRBJ2-1 TRBV10-3 once 15 CAISAPTLGNNEQFF TGTGCCATCAGTGCACCGACTTTAGGTAACAATGAGCAGTTCTTC
. TRBJ2-2 TRBV14 . 18 CASSRTLGGAWNTGELFF TGTGCCAGCAGCCGGACCCTGGGGGGGGCATGGAACACCGGGGAGCTGTTTTTT
TRBD2 TRBJ2-5 TRBV2 . 18 CASSDSIAGGPPEETQYF TGTGCCAGCAGTGACTCTATTGCGGGAGGGCCTCCTGAAGAGACCCAGTACTTC
TRBD2 TRBJ2-7 TRBV9 once 15 CASSPEPSGNYEQYF TGTGCCAGCAGCCCCGAGCCTAGCGGAAACTACGAGCAGTACTTC
. TRBJ1-1 TRBV4-2 . 15 CASSSAGLGDTEAFF TGTGCCAGCAGCTCCGCAGGTCTGGGGGACACTGAAGCTTTCTTT
TRBD1 TRBJ2-2 TRBV5-4 . 14 CASSAGGNTGELFF TGTGCCAGCAGTGCAGGGGGAAACACCGGGGAGCTGTTTTTT
TRBD2 TRBJ2-7 TRBV7-2 . 16 CASSPRPSGRYYEQYF TGTGCCAGCAGCCCTAGGCCTAGCGGGAGATACTACGAGCAGTACTTC
. TRBJ2-7 TRBV6-1 once 14 CASSEYRVGFEQYF TGTGCCAGCAGTGAGTACAGGGTCGGGTTCGAGCAGTACTTC
TRBD1 TRBJ2-1 TRBV10-2 . 14 CATKVGQGIGEQFF TGCGCCACCAAGGTGGGACAGGGAATCGGTGAGCAGTTCTTC
. TRBJ2-3 TRBV6-5 . 13 CASSRDSTDTQYF TGTGCCAGCAGCCGGGACAGCACAGATACGCAGTATTTT
TRBD2 TRBJ2-7 TRBV9 . 15 CASSASGRPSHEQYF TGTGCCAGCAGCGCCAGCGGGAGACCATCCCACGAGCAGTACTTC
. TRBJ2-5 TRBV27 . 13 CAIGKGSQETQYF TGTGCCATCGGTAAAGGATCCCAAGAGACCCAGTACTTC
. TRBJ1-4 TRBV7-2 . 16 CASSLASRATNEKLFF TGTGCCAGCAGCTTAGCCTCCAGGGCAACTAATGAAAAACTGTTTTTT
. TRBJ1-1 TRBV6-5 . 16 CASSYFRRGSNTEAFF TGTGCCAGCAGTTACTTCAGAAGGGGGTCGAACACTGAAGCTTTCTTT
. TRBJ2-2 TRBV4-3 . 15 CASSQVSFRTGELFF TGCGCCAGCAGCCAAGTTTCGTTCAGAACCGGGGAGCTGTTTTTT